The 27 T cell receptor beta chains given below trace back to one sample, sequenced in a study of cytomegalovirus exposure and HLA in healthy donors. PCR amplification relied on 60 Vbeta primers (plus 13 Jbeta primers). Using immunoSEQ multiplex PCR, the repertoire was profiled, and TCRdb retains in-frame clones only, with some absent. The sample holds 90,000 to 100,000 clones, about 83% seen once. Sequences were obtained from PBMCs. The origin of the receptors is a man in his fifties or sixties in good health and CMV-seropositive.

The chain combines TRBV11-2 with TRBJ2-5, with 14 bases that match TRBD2. The CDR3 contains 16 residues. V lost 5 bases to trimming and J lost 1 base; unmatched junction nucleotides: 3. The germline V gene has CDR1 SGHAT and CDR2 FQNNGV. CDR3 residues: CASSPGLAGVQETQYF. CDR3 DNA sequence: TGTGCCAGCAGCCCGGGACTAGCGGGGGTCCAAGAGACCCAGTACTTC.

V gene TRBV30 combines with J gene TRBJ1-2; D ambiguous. The CDR3 is made up of 14 amino acids. Germline CDR1 is GTSNPN and CDR2 is SVGIG (reference sequence). Trimming pared 3 bases from V and 5 bases from J, leaving 16 bases between. The CDR3 nucleotides read TGTGCCTGGAGGTTCACAGTCCCCCCGTATGGCTACACCTTC. Its translation is CAWRFTVPPYGYTF.

The V gene is TRBV9, the J gene TRBJ2-2; D not resolved. Germline V gives CDR1 SGDLS, CDR2 YYNGEE. The CDR3 runs 14 residues. Trimming pared 2 bases from V and 2 bases from J, leaving 7 bases between. DNA for the CDR3: TGTGCCAGCAGCGTCCACAGTAACACCGGGGAGCTGTTTTTT. Translated: CASSVHSNTGELFF.

The chain employs TRBV10-3 and TRBJ2-6; possibly TRBD1 for D (7 bases). V lost 10 bases to trimming and J lost 3 bases, with 13 bases between them. The V gene's germline CDR1 is ENHRY and CDR2 SYGVKD. The CDR3 runs 14 residues. In DNA form, the CDR3 reads TGTGCCACCCACAGGGGACTTGGGGCCAACGTCCTGACTTTC. Its translation: CATHRGLGANVLTF.

V is TRBV7-9 and J is TRBJ2-5; 7 nucleotides match TRBD1. The DNA end lines up better with TRBJ2-7; the J call may be wrong. This CDR3 spans 14 amino acids. Germline loops: CDR1 SEHNR, CDR2 FQNEAQ (reference sequence). The CDR3 region is CASSIRDRPYEQYF. The CDR3 DNA is TGTGCCAGCAGCATCCGGGACAGACCCTACGAGCAGTACTTC.

This clone has a single count. The rearrangement joins TRBV27 to TRBJ2-5; the match to TRBD1 covers 7 bases. The J call could be wrong; TRBJ2-7 is a better fit for the DNA end. This CDR3 contains 14 residues. Germline lookup yields CDR1 MNHEY and CDR2 SMNVEV (reference sequence). The DNA for the CDR3 is TGTGCCAGCAGTTTTGGTGCAGGGGGCTACGAGCAGTACTTC. It translates to CASSFGAGGYEQYF.

This clone was counted only a few times. The CDR3 here is CASSQSGGATNEKLFF. The CDR3 nucleotides are TGCGCCAGCAGCCAGTCCGGGGGTGCAACTAATGAAAAACTGTTTTTT. The chain uses TRBV4-3 and TRBJ1-4, with D perhaps matching TRBD1 (5 bases). V was shortened by 3 bases and J by 0 bases, with 11 bases between the two germline ends. Germline V lookup: CDR1 LGHNA, CDR2 YSLEER. The CDR3 runs to 16 residues.

V usage is TRBV29-1 and J usage is TRBJ2-1; D remains unclear. The V gene lost 7 bases and the J gene lost 7 bases, with 14 bases spanning the gap. CDR1 is SQVTM, CDR2 ANQGSEA, per germline. This CDR3 is 12 amino acids long. The CDR3 protein is CSAQWAINEQFF. CDR3 sequence (DNA): TGCAGCGCTCAATGGGCTATAAATGAGCAGTTCTTC.

The chain is built from TRBV4-2 and TRBJ2-5, with TRBD2 matching 7 bases. The V and J ends lost 0 bases and 5 bases, in that order; junction bases with no gene match: 3. The CDR3 runs to 14 residues. In germline, CDR1 is LGHNA, CDR2 YNFKEQ. In DNA form, the CDR3 reads TGTGCCAGCAGCCAAGATATGGGGGGGGAGACCCAGTACTTC. Its protein is CASSQDMGGETQYF.

This rearrangement joins TRBV7-2 to TRBJ2-3; 7 bases map to TRBD1. Germline V gene sequence: CDR1 SGHTA, CDR2 FQGNSA. J was trimmed by 1 base and V by 5 bases; bases with no gene match: 6. There are 15 residues in the CDR3. The CDR3 is CASSLRQGGTDTQYF. The CDR3, as DNA: TGTGCCAGCAGCCTGAGACAGGGTGGCACAGATACGCAGTATTTT.

The CDR3 DNA is TGTGCCAGCAGCGTGGGCCTGAACACCCGAGCCTCCTACGAGCAGTACTTC. It yields the protein CASSVGLNTRASYEQYF. This rearrangement joins TRBV9 to TRBJ2-7, with D hard to call. This CDR3 comprises 17 residues. Between the trimmed V and J ends, which lost 2 bases and 0 bases, there was a span of 18 bases. From germline, CDR1 is SGDLS and CDR2 YYNGEE.

This chain connects TRBV27 to TRBJ1-6; maybe TRBD1 (5 bases). The germline V and J ends were trimmed by 8 bases and 9 bases, with 11 bases remaining between them. The CDR3 is 12 amino acids. Germline V CDR1 and CDR2: MNHEY, SMNVEV (reference sequence). The CDR3 loop reads CASGEGFSPLHF. CDR3 nucleotide sequence: TGTGCCAGCGGGGAGGGGTTTTCACCCCTCCACTTT.

The chain combines TRBV11-3 with TRBJ2-1, with TRBD2 as a possible D gene (6 bases). Germline CDR1 is SGHNT and CDR2 is YENEEA. V lost 1 base, J lost 4 bases, and 8 bases lay in between. This CDR3 has 14 residues. CDR3 DNA sequence: TGTGCCAGCAGCTTAGGGGGGGTATACAATGAGCAGTTCTTC. Translation: CASSLGGVYNEQFF.

This clone was seen just once. Different DNA sequences within this sample yield the same CDR3. CDR3 DNA sequence: TGTGCCAGCAGCTTAGAAGACAGGGGATACGAGCAGTACTTC. It is translated as CASSLEDRGYEQYF. The V call is TRBV7-6, the J call TRBJ2-7; TRBD1 aligns across 8 bases. The CDR3 extends over 14 amino acids. Germline loops: CDR1 SGHVS, CDR2 FNYEAQ. V was pared by 1 base and J by 4 bases, with 3 bases of the junction left unmatched.

The genes are TRBV10-1 and TRBJ2-1; 10 bases line up with TRBD2. CDR1 WNHNN and CDR2 SYGVQD come from the germline V gene (reference sequence). This CDR3 region has 15 residues. After removal of 6 bases from V and 7 bases from J, the junction contained 9 bases not matched to a gene. The CDR3 DNA sequence: TGCGCCAGCAGGCTAGAGCGGGGGGGCCGGAATGAGCAGTTCTTC. Protein sequence: CASRLERGGRNEQFF.

This clone was seen only a few times. J is TRBJ2-7 and V is TRBV25-1, with 8 bases fitting TRBD1. The CDR3 is made up of 14 amino acids. V lost 6 bases, J lost 5 bases, and 9 bases stayed unmatched. Germline lookup yields CDR1 MGHDK and CDR2 SYGVNS. CDR3: CASSAGGQQNEQYF. In DNA, the CDR3 is TGTGCCAGCAGCGCAGGGGGCCAGCAGAACGAGCAGTACTTC.

The chain has TRBV7-2 and TRBJ2-2, with a weak D call TRBD2 (6 bases). CDR1 and CDR2 (germline): SGHTA, FQGNSA. The CDR3 sequence is 13 residues long. Trimming cost V 1 base and J 11 bases, with 11 bases left between them. CDR3 protein: CASSLGLVNELFF. Written as DNA, the CDR3 is TGTGCCAGCAGCTTAGGACTAGTCAATGAGCTGTTTTTT.

The chain has TRBV15 and TRBJ2-1; D is possibly TRBD1 (6 bases). This CDR3 is built from 16 residues. The V and J ends lost 0 bases and 0 bases respectively, with 9 bases between them. Looked up from germline, CDR1 is LNHNV and CDR2 is YYDKDF (reference sequence). The CDR3 DNA reads as TGTGCCACCAGCAGAGAGTGGGGGCCCTCCTACAATGAGCAGTTCTTC. Translated: CATSREWGPSYNEQFF.

V usage is TRBV30 and J usage is TRBJ1-4, with a weak D call TRBD1 (6 bases). The CDR3 is made up of 14 amino acids. Between the trimmed V and J ends, which lost 3 bases and 7 bases, there was a span of 15 bases. The germline V gene encodes CDR1 GTSNPN and CDR2 SVGIG (reference sequence). CDR3 sequence reads: CAWSRGGEGEKLFF. The CDR3 DNA reads TGTGCCTGGAGCCGAGGGGGAGAAGGTGAAAAACTGTTTTTT.

V usage is TRBV9 and J usage is TRBJ1-5; 7 nucleotides match TRBD1. Losses at the gene ends were 2 bases for V and 4 bases for J; bases not matched to a gene: 3. The CDR3 totals 14 residues. CDR1 and CDR2 (germline): SGDLS, YYNGEE. The CDR3 DNA follows: TGTGCCAGCAGCGTCAGGGGGATTAATCAGCCCCAGCATTTT. It yields the protein CASSVRGINQPQHF.

This clone was found a few times. The chain links TRBV5-1 to TRBJ2-5; maybe TRBD1 (6 bases). Germline CDR1 SGHRS, CDR2 YFSETQ. The CDR3 extends over 16 amino acids. V dropped 0 bases and J dropped 2 bases, with 14 bases sitting between them. The CDR3 DNA reads TGCGCCAGCAGCTTGGGTCCTCGGACAGATCAAGAGACCCAGTACTTC. Translation: CASSLGPRTDQETQYF.

The CDR3 loop is CASSLTGTGAQETQYF. The CDR3 DNA sequence: TGTGCCAGCAGTCTAACCGGGACAGGCGCCCAAGAGACCCAGTACTTC. This rearrangement joins TRBV28 to TRBJ2-5; TRBD1 aligns across 8 bases. V dropped 5 bases and J dropped 1; count of bases not matched to a gene: 9. The CDR3 consists of 16 residues. The V gene's germline CDR1 is MDHEN and CDR2 SYDVKM. The whole variable domain, remainder taken from reference TRBV28 and TRBJ2-5, is DVKVTQSSRYLVKRTGEKVFLECVQDMDHENMFWYRQDPGLGLRLIYFSYDVKMKEKGDIPEGYSVSREKKERFSLILESASTNQTSMYLCASSLTGTGAQETQYFGPGTRLLVL.

The CDR3 DNA is TGTGCCAGCAGCTCAAAAGCGGGGGCGGAACAAGAGACCCAGTACTTC. Translated: CASSSKAGAEQETQYF. J is TRBJ2-5 and V is TRBV7-6; 8 positions match TRBD2. This CDR3 has 16 residues. The trim removed 4 bases at V and 2 bases at J, leaving 9 bases unmatched. Germline V gene data show CDR1 as SGHVS and CDR2 as FNYEAQ.

The DNA for the CDR3 is TGTGCCAGCAGCTTAGAGTTTGGGAGCAATACGCAGTATTTT. Encoded protein: CASSLEFGSNTQYF. This chain uses TRBV11-3 with TRBJ2-3; D is possibly TRBD2 (5 bases). CDR1 and CDR2 from the germline V gene are SGHNT and YENEEA. The CDR3 is made up of 14 amino acids. V shed 0 bases and J shed 7 bases, with 11 bases lying between them.

The rearrangement joins TRBV29-1 to TRBJ2-2; perhaps TRBD1 as D (6 bases). The CDR3 has 13 amino acids. V was shortened by 7 bases and J by 5 bases, with 14 bases between the two germline ends. The germline gives CDR1 SQVTM, CDR2 ANQGSEA. The chain's CDR3 is CSARQATTGELFF. CDR3 DNA sequence: TGCAGCGCTCGACAGGCCACTACCGGGGAGCTGTTTTTT.

The chain links TRBV5-6 to TRBJ1-2; 8 bases agree with TRBD1. Trimming took 3 bases from V and 4 from J; bases not matched to a gene: 8. This CDR3 has 15 amino acids. Germline CDR1 is SGHDT and CDR2 is YYEEEE. As DNA, the CDR3 is TGTGCCAGCAGCTACGGACAGGGCCGAAGCTATGGCTACACCTTC. This translates into CASSYGQGRSYGYTF.

This rearrangement joins TRBV18 to TRBJ2-2, with 9 bases identical to TRBD1. V lost 3 bases and J lost 9; bases outside the gene matches: 8. Germline lookup yields CDR1 KGHSH and CDR2 LQKENI. CDR3 length equals 15 residues. The CDR3 region is CASSPPTGGYRELFF. As DNA, the CDR3 is TGTGCCAGCTCACCTCCGACAGGGGGTTACCGGGAGCTGTTTTTT.